These 9 T cell receptor beta chains came from one sample sequenced in a study of blood T cells in healthy people across ages. A sample-barcoded 5' primer and a J-beta primer mix were used in a second PCR of about 7 to 12 cycles. Using its own MiXCR run on the 5' RACE reads, TCRdb lists one record per CDR3 protein. The sample records 1.4 million or so distinct CDR3 sequences, under 55% being singletons. The sample consisted of blood. These receptors were collected from a woman younger than 30 in good health.

This chain connects TRBV29-1 to TRBJ1-2; 8 nucleotides agree with TRBD1. The V and J ends lost 3 bases and 8 bases, in that order; junction bases with no gene match: 11. The CDR3 runs 14 residues. The germline CDR1 and CDR2 sequences are SQVTM and ANQGSEA. The CDR3 here is CSVDEQGGEKGYTF. The CDR3 DNA reads as TGCAGCGTTGACGAACAGGGGGGAGAGAAGGGCTACACCTTC.

The rearrangement joins TRBV5-1 to TRBJ2-1, with D possibly matching TRBD1 (5 bases). Trimming left V 3 bases short and J 3 bases short, with 10 bases between. CDR3 length equals 14 residues. Germline V gives CDR1 SGHRS, CDR2 YFSETQ. CDR3 sequence reads: CASSSQRGYNEQFF. In nucleotides, the CDR3 is TGCGCCAGCAGCTCCCAAAGGGGCTACAATGAGCAGTTCTTC.

V and J are TRBV3-1 and TRBJ1-2, with 11 bases aligning to TRBD1. J gave up 8 bases and V 1 base, and 3 bases lay outside the gene matches. Germline V lookup: CDR1 LGHDT, CDR2 YNNKEL (reference sequence). The CDR3 has 14 amino acids. Here the CDR3 DNA reads TGTGCCAGCAGCCAAGGGACAGGGGGCGGCGGCTACACCTTC. Amino acid sequence: CASSQGTGGGGYTF.

This clonotype was detected only a few times. The genes are TRBV10-3 and TRBJ1-2; D gene unclear. Trimming took off 7 bases at V and 5 bases at J, with 17 bases between the two ends. Germline V lookup: CDR1 ENHRY, CDR2 SYGVKD. This CDR3 is 14 amino acids long. In DNA form, the CDR3 reads TGTGCCATCAAGGGTCAGGCCGTCGGGTATGGCTACACCTTC. It yields the protein CAIKGQAVGYGYTF.

In this sample, this clonotype turned up a few times. CDR3 in DNA: TGTGCCAGCAGCCCACTAGCGGGAGTTTTCGAGCAGTACTTC. This translates into CASSPLAGVFEQYF. J is TRBJ2-7 and V is TRBV7-2, with 11 nucleotides matching TRBD2. V was clipped by 5 bases and J by 6 bases; unmatched bases: 6. The CDR3 runs 14 residues. Looked up from germline, CDR1 is SGHTA and CDR2 is FQGNSA.

J is TRBJ2-6 and V is TRBV18, with D unclear. V gave up 3 bases and J gave up 0 bases, with 9 bases separating them. CDR1 and CDR2 (germline): KGHSH, LQKENI. This CDR3 comprises 16 residues. The CDR3 region is CASSPIRSSGANVLTF. DNA of the CDR3: TGTGCCAGCTCACCGATTCGTAGCTCTGGGGCCAACGTCCTGACTTTC.

The genes are TRBV5-6 and TRBJ1-1; D uncertain. With 6 bases removed from V and 2 bases from J, the gap between germline ends came to 14 bases. Per germline, CDR1 SGHDT and CDR2 YYEEEE. The CDR3 extends over 14 amino acids. CDR3 DNA: TGTGCCAGCACGTGGGGTGTCGGAAACACTGAAGCTTTCTTT. It specifies CASTWGVGNTEAFF.

This clonotype was observed a few times. The V call is TRBV21-1, the J call TRBJ1-1; the D segment call TRBD1 is taken from the table without a DNA check. TRBV21-1 is classified as a pseudogene. The CDR3 consists of 13 residues. Here the CDR3 reads CASSKLWGTEAFF. The CDR3 DNA sequence: TGTGCCAGCAGCAAACTATGGGGGACTGAAGCTTTCTTT.

This clonotype showed up many times. CDR3 DNA: TGCAGTGCTAGAAAACAGGGCACAGATACGCAGTATTTT. This encodes CSARKQGTDTQYF. V usage is TRBV20-1 and J usage is TRBJ2-3; D possibly corresponds to TRBD1 (5 bases). Looked up from germline, CDR1 is DFQATT and CDR2 is SNEGSKA (reference sequence). Trimming removed 2 bases at V and 1 base at J, with 7 bases between. The length of the CDR3 is 13 residues.